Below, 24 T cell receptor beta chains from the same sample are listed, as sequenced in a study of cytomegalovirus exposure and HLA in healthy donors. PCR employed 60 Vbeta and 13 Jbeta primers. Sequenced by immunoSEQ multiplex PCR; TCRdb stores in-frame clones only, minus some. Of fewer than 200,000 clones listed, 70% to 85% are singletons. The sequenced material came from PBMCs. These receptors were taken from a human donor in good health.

CDR3 nucleotides: TGTGCCAGCAGCTTAGGACAGGGGGCTACAGATACGCAGTATTTT. Protein: CASSLGQGATDTQYF. This rearrangement joins TRBV7-8 to TRBJ2-3, with TRBD1 identical over 10 bases. This CDR3 has 15 residues. Germline values: CDR1 SGHVS, CDR2 FQNEAQ. The junction had 1 base not matched to a gene; V was cut back by 1 base and J by 3 bases.

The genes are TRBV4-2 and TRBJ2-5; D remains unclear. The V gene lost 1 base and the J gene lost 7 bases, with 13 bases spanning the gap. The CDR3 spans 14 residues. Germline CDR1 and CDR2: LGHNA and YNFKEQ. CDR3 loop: CASSQVIDGLTQYF. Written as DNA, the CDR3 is TGTGCCAGCAGCCAAGTGATAGATGGTCTGACCCAGTACTTC.

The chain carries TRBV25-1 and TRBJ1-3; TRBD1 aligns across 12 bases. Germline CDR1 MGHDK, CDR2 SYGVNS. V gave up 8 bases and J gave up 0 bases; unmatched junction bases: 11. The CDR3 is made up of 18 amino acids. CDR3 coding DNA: TGTGCCAGCGTAGGGGGACAGGGGGCCCTTAGCTCTGGAAACACCATATATTTT. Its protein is CASVGGQGALSSGNTIYF. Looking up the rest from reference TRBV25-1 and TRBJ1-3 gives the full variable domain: EADIYQTPRYLVIGTGKKITLECSQTMGHDKMYWYQQDPGMELHLIHYSYGVNSTEKGDLSSESTVSRIRTEHFPLTLESARPSHTSQYLCASVGGQGALSSGNTIYFGEGSWLTVV.

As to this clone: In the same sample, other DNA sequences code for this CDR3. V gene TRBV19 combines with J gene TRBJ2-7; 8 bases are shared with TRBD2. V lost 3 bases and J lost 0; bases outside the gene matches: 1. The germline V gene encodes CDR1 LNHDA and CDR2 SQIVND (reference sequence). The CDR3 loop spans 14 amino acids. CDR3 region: CASSISGDSYEQYF. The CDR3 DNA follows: TGTGCCAGTAGTATTAGCGGGGACTCCTACGAGCAGTACTTC.

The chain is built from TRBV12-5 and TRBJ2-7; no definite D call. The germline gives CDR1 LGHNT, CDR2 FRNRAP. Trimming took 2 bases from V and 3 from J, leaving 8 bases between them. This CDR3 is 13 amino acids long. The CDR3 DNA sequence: TGTGCTAGTGGTTTGTACGCCTACTACGAGCAGTACTTC. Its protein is CASGLYAYYEQYF.

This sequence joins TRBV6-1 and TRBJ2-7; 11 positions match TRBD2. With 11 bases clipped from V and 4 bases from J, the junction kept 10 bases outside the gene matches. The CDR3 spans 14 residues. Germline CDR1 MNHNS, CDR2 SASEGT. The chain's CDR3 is CAAARLAGGYEQYF. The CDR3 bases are TGTGCCGCGGCGCGGCTAGCGGGGGGTTACGAGCAGTACTTC.

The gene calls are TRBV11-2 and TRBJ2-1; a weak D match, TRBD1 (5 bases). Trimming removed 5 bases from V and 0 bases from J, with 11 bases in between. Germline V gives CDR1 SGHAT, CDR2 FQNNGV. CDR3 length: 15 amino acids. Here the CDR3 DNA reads TGTGCCAGCAGCCGTAGGGGTTTCTCCTACAATGAGCAGTTCTTC. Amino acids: CASSRRGFSYNEQFF.

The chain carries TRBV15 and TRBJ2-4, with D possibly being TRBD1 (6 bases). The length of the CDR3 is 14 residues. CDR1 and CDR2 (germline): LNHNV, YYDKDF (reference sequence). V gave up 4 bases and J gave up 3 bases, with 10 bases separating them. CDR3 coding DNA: TGTGCCACCAGCACGGGACACGACAAAAACATTCAGTACTTC. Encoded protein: CATSTGHDKNIQYF.

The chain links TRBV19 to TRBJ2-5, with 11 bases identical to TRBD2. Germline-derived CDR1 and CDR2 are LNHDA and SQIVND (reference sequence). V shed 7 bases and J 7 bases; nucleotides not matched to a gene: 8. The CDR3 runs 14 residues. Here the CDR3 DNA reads TGTGCCAGTAAACTAGCGGGGGCCGGGGGGACCCAGTACTTC. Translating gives CASKLAGAGGTQYF.

This chain's CDR3 is CASKVLAGTGELFF. The DNA for the CDR3 is TGTGCCAGCAAGGTTCTAGCGGGTACCGGGGAGCTGTTTTTT. The chain carries TRBV2 and TRBJ2-2; TRBD2 matches 8 bases. The CDR3 is 14 residues long. After removal of 7 bases from V and 5 bases from J, the junction contained 6 bases not matched to a gene. The V gene's germline CDR1 is SNHLY and CDR2 FYNNEI.

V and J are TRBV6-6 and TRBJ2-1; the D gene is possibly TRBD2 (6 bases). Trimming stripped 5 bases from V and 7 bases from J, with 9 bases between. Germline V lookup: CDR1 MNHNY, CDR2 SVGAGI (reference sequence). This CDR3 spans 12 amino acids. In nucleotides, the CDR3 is TGTGCCAGCAGTACTAGCTCTAATGAGCAGTTCTTC. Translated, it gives CASSTSSNEQFF.

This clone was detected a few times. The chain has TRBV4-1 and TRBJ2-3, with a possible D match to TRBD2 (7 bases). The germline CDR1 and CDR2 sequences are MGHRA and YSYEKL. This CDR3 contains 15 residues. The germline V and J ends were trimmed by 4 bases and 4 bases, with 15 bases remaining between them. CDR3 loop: CASSLQGGAPDTQYF. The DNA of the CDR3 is TGCGCCAGCAGCCTGCAAGGGGGGGCTCCAGATACGCAGTATTTT.

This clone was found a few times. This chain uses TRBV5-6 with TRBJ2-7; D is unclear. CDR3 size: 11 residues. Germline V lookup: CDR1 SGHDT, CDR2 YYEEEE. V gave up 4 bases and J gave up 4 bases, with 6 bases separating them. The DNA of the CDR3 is TGTGCCAGCAGCCGGTTGTACGAGCAGTACTTC. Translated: CASSRLYEQYF. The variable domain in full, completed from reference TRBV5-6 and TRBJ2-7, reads DAGVTQSPTHLIKTRGQQVTLRCSPKSGHDTVSWYQQALGQGPQFIFQYYEEEERQRGNFPDRFSGHQFPNYSSELNVNALLLGDSALYLCASSRLYEQYFGPGTRLTVT.

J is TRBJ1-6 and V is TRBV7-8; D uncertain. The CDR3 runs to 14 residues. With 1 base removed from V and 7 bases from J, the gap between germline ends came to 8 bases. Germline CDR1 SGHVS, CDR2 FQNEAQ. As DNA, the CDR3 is TGTGCCAGCAGCTTAGTGGGCACCAATTCACCCCTCCACTTT. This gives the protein CASSLVGTNSPLHF.

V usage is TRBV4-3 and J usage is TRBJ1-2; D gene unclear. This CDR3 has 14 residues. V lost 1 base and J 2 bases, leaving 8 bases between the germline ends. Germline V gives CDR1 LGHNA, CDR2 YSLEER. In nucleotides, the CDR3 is TGCGCCAGCAGCCAAGTCGGGATGAACTATGGCTACACCTTC. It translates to CASSQVGMNYGYTF.

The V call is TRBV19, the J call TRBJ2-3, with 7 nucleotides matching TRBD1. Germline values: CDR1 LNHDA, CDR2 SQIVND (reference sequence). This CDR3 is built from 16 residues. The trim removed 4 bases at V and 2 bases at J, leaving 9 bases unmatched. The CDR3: CASSKFSGQITDTQYF. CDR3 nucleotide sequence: TGTGCCAGTAGTAAATTTTCGGGACAGATCACAGATACGCAGTATTTT. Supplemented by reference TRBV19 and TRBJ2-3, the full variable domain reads DGGITQSPKYLFRKEGQNVTLSCEQNLNHDAMYWYRQDPGQGLRLIYYSQIVNDFQKGDIAEGYSVSREKKESFPLTVTSAQKNPTAFYLCASSKFSGQITDTQYFGPGTRLTVL.

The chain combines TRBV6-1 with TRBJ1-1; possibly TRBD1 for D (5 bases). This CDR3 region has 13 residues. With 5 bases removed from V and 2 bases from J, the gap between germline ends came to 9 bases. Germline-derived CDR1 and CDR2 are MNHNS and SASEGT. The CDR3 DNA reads TGTGCCAGCAGTCGTGGACAAAACACTGAAGCTTTCTTT. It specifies CASSRGQNTEAFF.

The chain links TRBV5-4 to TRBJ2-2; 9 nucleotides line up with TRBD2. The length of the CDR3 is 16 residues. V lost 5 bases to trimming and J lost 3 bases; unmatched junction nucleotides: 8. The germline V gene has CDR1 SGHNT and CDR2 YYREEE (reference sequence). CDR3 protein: CASRDPSGDYTGELFF. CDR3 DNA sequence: TGTGCCAGCAGGGACCCTAGCGGGGATTACACCGGGGAGCTGTTTTTT. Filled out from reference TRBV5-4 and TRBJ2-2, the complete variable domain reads ETGVTQSPTHLIKTRGQQVTLRCSSQSGHNTVSWYQQALGQGPQFIFQYYREEENGRGNFPPRFSGLQFPNYSSELNVNALELDDSALYLCASRDPSGDYTGELFFGEGSRLTVL.

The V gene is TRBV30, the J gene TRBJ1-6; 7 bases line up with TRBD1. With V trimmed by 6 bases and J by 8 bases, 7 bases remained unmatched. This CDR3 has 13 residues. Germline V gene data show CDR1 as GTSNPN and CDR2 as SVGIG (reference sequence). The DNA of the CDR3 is TGTGCCTGCCGTAGGGGGCTCGATTCACCCCTCCACTTT. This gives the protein CACRRGLDSPLHF.

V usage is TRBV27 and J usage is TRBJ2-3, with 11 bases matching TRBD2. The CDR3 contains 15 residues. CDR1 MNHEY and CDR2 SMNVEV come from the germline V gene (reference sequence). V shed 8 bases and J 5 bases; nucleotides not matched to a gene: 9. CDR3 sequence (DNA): TGTGCCAGCTATAGCGGGGGGGCCGGTGGAGATACGCAGTATTTT. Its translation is CASYSGGAGGDTQYF.

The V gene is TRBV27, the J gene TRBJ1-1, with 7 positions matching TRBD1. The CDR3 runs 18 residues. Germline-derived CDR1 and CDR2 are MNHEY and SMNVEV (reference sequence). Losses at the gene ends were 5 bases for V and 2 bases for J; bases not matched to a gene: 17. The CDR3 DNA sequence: TGTGCCAGCAGTACTGGACAGGCCTTGGTTGGGGGAAACACTGAAGCTTTCTTT. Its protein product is CASSTGQALVGGNTEAFF.

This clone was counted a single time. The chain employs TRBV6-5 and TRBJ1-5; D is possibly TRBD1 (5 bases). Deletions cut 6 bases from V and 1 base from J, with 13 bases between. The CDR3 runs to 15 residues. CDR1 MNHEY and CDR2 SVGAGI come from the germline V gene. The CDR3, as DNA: TGTGCCAGCAGCGAATGGGGGGGGAGCAATCAGCCCCAGCATTTT. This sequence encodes CASSEWGGSNQPQHF.

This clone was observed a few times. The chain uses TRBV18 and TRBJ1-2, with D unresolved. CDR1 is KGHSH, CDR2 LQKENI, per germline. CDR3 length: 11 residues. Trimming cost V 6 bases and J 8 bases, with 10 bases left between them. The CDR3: CASSLEGGYTF. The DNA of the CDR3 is TGTGCCAGCTCGCTTGAGGGCGGCTACACCTTC.

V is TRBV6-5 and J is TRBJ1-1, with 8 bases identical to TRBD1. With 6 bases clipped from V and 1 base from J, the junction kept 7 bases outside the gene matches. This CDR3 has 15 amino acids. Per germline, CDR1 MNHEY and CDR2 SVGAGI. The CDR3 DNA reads TGTGCCAGCAGACCGGGACAGGCGAGGAACACTGAAGCTTTCTTT. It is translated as CASRPGQARNTEAFF.